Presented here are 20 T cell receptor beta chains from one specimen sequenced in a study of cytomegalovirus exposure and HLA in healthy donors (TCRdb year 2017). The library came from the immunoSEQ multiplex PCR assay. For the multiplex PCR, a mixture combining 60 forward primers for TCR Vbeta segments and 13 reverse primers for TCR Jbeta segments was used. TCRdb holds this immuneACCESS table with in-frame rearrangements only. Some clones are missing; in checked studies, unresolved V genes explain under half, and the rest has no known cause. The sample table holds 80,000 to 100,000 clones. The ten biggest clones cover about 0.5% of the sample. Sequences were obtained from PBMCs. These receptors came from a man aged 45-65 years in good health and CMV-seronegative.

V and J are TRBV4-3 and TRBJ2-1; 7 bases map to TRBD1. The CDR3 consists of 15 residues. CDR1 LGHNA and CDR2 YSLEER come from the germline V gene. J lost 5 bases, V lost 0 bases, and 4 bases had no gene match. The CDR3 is CASSQDGTVDNEQFF. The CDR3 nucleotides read TGCGCCAGCAGCCAAGACGGGACAGTTGACAATGAGCAGTTCTTC.

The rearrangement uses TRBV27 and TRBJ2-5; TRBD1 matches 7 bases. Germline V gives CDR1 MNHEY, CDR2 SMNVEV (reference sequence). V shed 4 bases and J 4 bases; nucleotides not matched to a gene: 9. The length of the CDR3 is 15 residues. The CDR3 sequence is CASSSGRDSSETQYF. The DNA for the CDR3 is TGTGCCAGCAGTTCCGGTCGGGACAGCTCAGAGACCCAGTACTTC.

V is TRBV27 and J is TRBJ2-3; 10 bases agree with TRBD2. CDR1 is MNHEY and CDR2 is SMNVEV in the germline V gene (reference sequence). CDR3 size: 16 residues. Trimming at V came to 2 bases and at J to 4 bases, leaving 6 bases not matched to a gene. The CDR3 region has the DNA TGTGCCAGCAGTTTAGTCTCGAGCGGGGGGGCAGATACGCAGTATTTT. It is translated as CASSLVSSGGADTQYF.

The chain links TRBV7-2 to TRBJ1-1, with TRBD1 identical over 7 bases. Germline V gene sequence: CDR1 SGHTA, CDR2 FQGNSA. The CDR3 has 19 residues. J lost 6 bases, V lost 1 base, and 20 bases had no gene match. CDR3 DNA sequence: TGTGCCAGCAGCTTAGGGAACAGGGGACGGTGGGGACATGCGGCTGAAGCTTTCTTT. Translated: CASSLGNRGRWGHAAEAFF.

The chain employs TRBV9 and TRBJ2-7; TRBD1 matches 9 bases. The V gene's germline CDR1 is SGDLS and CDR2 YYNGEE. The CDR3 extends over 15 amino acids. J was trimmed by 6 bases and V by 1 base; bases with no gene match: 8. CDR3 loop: CASSVSGTGKSEQYF. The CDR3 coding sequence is TGTGCCAGCAGCGTATCCGGGACAGGGAAGAGCGAGCAGTACTTC.

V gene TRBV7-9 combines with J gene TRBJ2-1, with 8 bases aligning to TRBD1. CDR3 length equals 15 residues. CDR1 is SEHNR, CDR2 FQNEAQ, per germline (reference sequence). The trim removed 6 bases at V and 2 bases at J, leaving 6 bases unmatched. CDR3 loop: CASSTGQGAYNEQFF. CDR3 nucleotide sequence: TGTGCCAGCAGTACAGGACAGGGAGCCTACAATGAGCAGTTCTTC.

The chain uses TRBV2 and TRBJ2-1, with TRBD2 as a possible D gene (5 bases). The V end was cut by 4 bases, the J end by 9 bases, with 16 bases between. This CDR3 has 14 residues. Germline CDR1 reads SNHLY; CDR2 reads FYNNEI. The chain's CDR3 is CASSAQTRAGEQFF. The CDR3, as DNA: TGTGCCAGCAGTGCTCAGACGAGGGCCGGTGAGCAGTTCTTC.

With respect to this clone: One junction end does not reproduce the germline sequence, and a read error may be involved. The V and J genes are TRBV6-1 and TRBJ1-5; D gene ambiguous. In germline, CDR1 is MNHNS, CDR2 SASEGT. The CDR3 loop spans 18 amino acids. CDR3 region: CASSEATGRRISYQPQHF. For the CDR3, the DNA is TGTGCCAGCAGTGAAGCAACTGGGCGGAGGATTAGCTATCAGCCCCAGCATTTT.

The CDR3 is CASSAREDVGIQETQYF. The CDR3 DNA is TGTGCCAGCTCAGCCAGGGAGGACGTGGGCATCCAAGAGACCCAGTACTTC. This rearrangement joins TRBV18 to TRBJ2-5; D may be TRBD2 (6 bases). Germline assignment: CDR1 KGHSH and CDR2 LQKENI. V lost 5 bases to trimming and J lost 1 base, with 20 bases between them. The CDR3 totals 17 residues.

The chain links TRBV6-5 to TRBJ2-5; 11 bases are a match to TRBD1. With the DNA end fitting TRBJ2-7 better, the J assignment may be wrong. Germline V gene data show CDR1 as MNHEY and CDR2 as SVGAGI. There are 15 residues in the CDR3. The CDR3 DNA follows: TGTGCCAGCAGTTACTCAGGGACAGGGGGCTACGAGCAGTACTTC. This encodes CASSYSGTGGYEQYF.

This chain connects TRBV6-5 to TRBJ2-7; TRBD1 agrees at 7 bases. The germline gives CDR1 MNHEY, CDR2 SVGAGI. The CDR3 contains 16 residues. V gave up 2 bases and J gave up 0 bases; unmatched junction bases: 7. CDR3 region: CASSYGGQESSYEQYF. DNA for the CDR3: TGTGCCAGCAGTTACGGCGGACAGGAGAGCTCCTACGAGCAGTACTTC.

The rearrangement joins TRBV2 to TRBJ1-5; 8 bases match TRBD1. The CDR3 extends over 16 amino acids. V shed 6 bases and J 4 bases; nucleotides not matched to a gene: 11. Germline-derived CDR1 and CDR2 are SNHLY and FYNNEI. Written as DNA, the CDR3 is TGTGCCAGCAGACGCAAATCGGGACAGGAAAATCAGCCCCAGCATTTT. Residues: CASRRKSGQENQPQHF.

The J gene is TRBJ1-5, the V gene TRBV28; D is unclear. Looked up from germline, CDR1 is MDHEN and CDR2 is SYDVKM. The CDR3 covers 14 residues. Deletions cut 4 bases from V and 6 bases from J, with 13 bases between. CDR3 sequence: CASSSELRTQPQHF. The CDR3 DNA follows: TGTGCCAGCAGTTCCGAACTTCGCACTCAGCCCCAGCATTTT.

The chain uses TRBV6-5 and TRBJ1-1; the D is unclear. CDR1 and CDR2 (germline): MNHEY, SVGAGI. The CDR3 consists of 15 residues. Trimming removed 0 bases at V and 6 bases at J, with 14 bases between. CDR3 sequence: CASSYSVGLGAEAFF. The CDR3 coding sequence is TGTGCCAGCAGTTACTCGGTGGGCCTCGGCGCTGAAGCTTTCTTT.

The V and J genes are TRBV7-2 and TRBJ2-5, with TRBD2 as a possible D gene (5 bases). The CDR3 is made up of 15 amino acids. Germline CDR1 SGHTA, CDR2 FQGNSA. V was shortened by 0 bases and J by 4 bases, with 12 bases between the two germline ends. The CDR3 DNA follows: TGTGCCAGCAGCTTAGCCTATACTAGTATAGAGACCCAGTACTTC. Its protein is CASSLAYTSIETQYF.

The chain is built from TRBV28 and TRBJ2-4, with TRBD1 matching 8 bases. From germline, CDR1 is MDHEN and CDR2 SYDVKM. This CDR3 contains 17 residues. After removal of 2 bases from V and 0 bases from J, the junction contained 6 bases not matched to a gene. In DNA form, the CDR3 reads TGTGCCAGCAGTTTACGACAGGGGATTTTAGCCAAAAACATTCAGTACTTC. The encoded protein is CASSLRQGILAKNIQYF.

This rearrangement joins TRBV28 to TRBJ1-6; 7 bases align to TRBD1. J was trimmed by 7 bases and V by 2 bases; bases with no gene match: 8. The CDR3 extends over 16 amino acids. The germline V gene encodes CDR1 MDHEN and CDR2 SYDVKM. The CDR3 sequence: CASSLLSGTANSPLHF. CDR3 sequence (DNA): TGTGCCAGCAGTTTACTCTCGGGGACAGCAAATTCACCCCTCCACTTT. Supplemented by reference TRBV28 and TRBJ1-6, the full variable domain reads DVKVTQSSRYLVKRTGEKVFLECVQDMDHENMFWYRQDPGLGLRLIYFSYDVKMKEKGDIPEGYSVSREKKERFSLILESASTNQTSMYLCASSLLSGTANSPLHFGNGTRLTVT.

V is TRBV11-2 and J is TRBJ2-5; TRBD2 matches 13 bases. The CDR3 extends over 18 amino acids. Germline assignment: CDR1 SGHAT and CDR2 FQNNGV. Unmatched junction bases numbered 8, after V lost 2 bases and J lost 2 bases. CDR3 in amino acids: CASSLYLRLAGGQETQYF. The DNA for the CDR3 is TGTGCCAGCAGCTTATACCTCCGACTAGCGGGGGGACAAGAGACCCAGTACTTC.

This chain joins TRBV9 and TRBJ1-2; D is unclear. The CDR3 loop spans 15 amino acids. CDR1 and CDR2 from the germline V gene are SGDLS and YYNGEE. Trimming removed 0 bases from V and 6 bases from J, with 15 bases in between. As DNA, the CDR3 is TGTGCCAGCAGCGTAGCGGTAATTCCTGGTGATGGCTACACCTTC. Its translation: CASSVAVIPGDGYTF.

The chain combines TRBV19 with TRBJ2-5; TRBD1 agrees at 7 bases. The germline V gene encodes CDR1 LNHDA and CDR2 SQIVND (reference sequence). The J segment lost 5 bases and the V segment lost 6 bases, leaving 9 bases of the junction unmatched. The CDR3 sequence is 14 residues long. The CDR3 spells CASSQSQGMETQYF. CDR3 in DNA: TGTGCCAGTAGCCAGTCACAGGGGATGGAGACCCAGTACTTC.